Sequencing of this TCR beta chain was carried out in a study of blood T cell repertoires in COVID-19. Clones were sequenced by immunoSEQ multiplex PCR, and TCRdb holds only the in-frame ones, with some missing. The data show 150,000 or so clones, around 80% seen once. This clone was seen only once. The sequencing sample was made of PBMCs or T cells enriched from blood (not recorded which). This sequence was found in a woman in her fifties or sixties who had recovered from COVID-19.

The DNA for the CDR3 is TGTGCCTGGAACAACAGGGCAGGGTATGGCTACACCTTC. This translates into CAWNNRAGYGYTF. The chain links TRBV30 to TRBJ1-2; TRBD1 might be the D (6 bases). CDR3 length: 13 residues. Trimming left V 4 bases short and J 5 bases short, with 14 bases between. CDR1 and CDR2 (germline): GTSNPN, SVGIG (reference sequence).